Each of the 24 T cell receptor beta chains below was sequenced from the same sample in a study of OX40 agonist ivuxolimab in advanced cancers. Data came from immunoSEQ multiplex PCR; TCRdb stores just in-frame clones and leaves some out. Of about 55,000 clones in the sample, about 90% are singletons; the top ten hold about an eighth. Here the sequenced sample was CD4+ or CD8+ T cells sorted from blood, taken in a trial of the OX40 agonist ivuxolimab. The receptors stem from an adult with an advanced solid tumor such as melanoma, head and neck, liver or kidney cancer.

The V gene is TRBV19, the J gene TRBJ2-5; TRBD2 agrees at 11 bases. Germline-derived CDR1 and CDR2 are LNHDA and SQIVND (reference sequence). The V segment lost 5 bases and the J segment 7 bases; nucleotides outside the gene matches: 6. The CDR3 totals 14 residues. This CDR3 is CASSVTSGTGTQYF. The CDR3 nucleotides are TGTGCCAGTAGTGTGACTAGCGGGACGGGGACCCAGTACTTC.

This clone was picked up one time. The J gene is TRBJ2-1, the V gene TRBV5-1, with 9 bases lining up with TRBD2. Germline CDR1 is SGHRS and CDR2 is YFSETQ. The CDR3 length is 14 residues. With V trimmed by 4 bases and J by 5 bases, 4 bases remained unmatched. The CDR3 bases are TGCGCCAGCAGCAGCGGGAGGCTAGACAATGAGCAGTTCTTC. It specifies CASSSGRLDNEQFF. The variable domain in full, completed from reference TRBV5-1 and TRBJ2-1, reads KAGVTQTPRYLIKTRGQQVTLSCSPISGHRSVSWYQQTPGQGLQFLFEYFSETQRNKGNFPGRFSGRQFSNSRSEMNVSTLELGDSALYLCASSSGRLDNEQFFGPGTRLTVL.

V and J are TRBV11-2 and TRBJ2-7; 7 bases line up with TRBD1. The germline gives CDR1 SGHAT, CDR2 FQNNGV. CDR3 length: 14 amino acids. V trimming: 5 bases; J trimming: 0 bases; junction bases outside the gene matches: 4. In DNA form, the CDR3 reads TGTGCCAGCAGCCTGGGGGACAGCTCCTACGAGCAGTACTTC. This codes for CASSLGDSSYEQYF.

V is TRBV6-1 and J is TRBJ2-1; D gene uncertain. Germline V gives CDR1 MNHNS, CDR2 SASEGT. The CDR3 runs to 14 residues. V lost 7 bases and J 9 bases, leaving 19 bases between the germline ends. The CDR3 region is CASIPRVLTSEQFF. The CDR3 DNA reads as TGTGCCAGCATTCCTCGGGTTTTGACAAGTGAGCAGTTCTTC.

The V call is TRBV19, the J call TRBJ2-1, with 7 bases that match TRBD2. V trimming: 3 bases; J trimming: 0 bases; junction bases outside the gene matches: 2. The CDR3 contains 15 residues. Germline-derived CDR1 and CDR2 are LNHDA and SQIVND (reference sequence). The DNA for the CDR3 is TGTGCCAGTAGTATTACGGGGGGCTCCTACAATGAGCAGTTCTTC. Its translation is CASSITGGSYNEQFF.

As DNA, the CDR3 is TGTGCCAGCAGTGGCGGGCTTATGAACACTGAAGCTTTCTTT. Its translation: CASSGGLMNTEAFF. The chain uses TRBV2 and TRBJ1-1; D unresolved. The CDR3 sequence is 14 residues long. Germline V CDR1 and CDR2: SNHLY, FYNNEI. V shed 4 bases and J shed 0 bases, with 9 bases lying between them.

The chain couples TRBV5-5 to TRBJ2-7; TRBD2 aligns across 10 bases. V lost 2 bases and J lost 4; bases outside the gene matches: 9. This CDR3 has 16 amino acids. Germline assignment: CDR1 SGHKS and CDR2 YYEKEE (reference sequence). The CDR3 reads CASSFAHLAGAYEQYF. The CDR3 region has the DNA TGTGCCAGCAGCTTCGCGCATCTAGCGGGAGCTTACGAGCAGTACTTC.

This chain uses TRBV6-5 with TRBJ1-5, with D unclear. The CDR3 spans 14 residues. The V end lost 5 bases, the J end lost 0 bases, and 8 bases lay between the germline ends. In germline, CDR1 is MNHEY, CDR2 SVGAGI. The CDR3 sequence is CASSPDISNQPQHF. The CDR3 DNA sequence: TGTGCCAGCAGTCCCGACATTAGCAATCAGCCCCAGCATTTT.

The chain combines TRBV11-3 with TRBJ2-7; the match to TRBD1 covers 11 bases. CDR1 is SGHNT, CDR2 YENEEA, per germline. Trimming at V came to 3 bases and at J to 5 bases, leaving 6 bases not matched to a gene. The CDR3 is 15 residues long. The chain's CDR3 is CASSLAGQGVNEQYF. The CDR3 DNA reads as TGTGCCAGCAGCTTGGCGGGACAGGGGGTAAACGAGCAGTACTTC.

V usage is TRBV9 and J usage is TRBJ2-1, with D perhaps TRBD2 (6 bases). The CDR3 runs 16 residues. The V gene's germline CDR1 is SGDLS and CDR2 YYNGEE. V lost 0 bases and J lost 4, with 14 bases in between. The CDR3 DNA follows: TGTGCCAGCAGCGTAGAGCCGCTAGGGAGGTACAATGAGCAGTTCTTC. It encodes CASSVEPLGRYNEQFF.

J is TRBJ2-5 and V is TRBV15; D is perhaps TRBD2 (5 bases). Germline values: CDR1 LNHNV, CDR2 YYDKDF (reference sequence). The CDR3 is 15 amino acids. The V end lost 3 bases, the J end lost 5 bases, and 16 bases lay between the germline ends. Written as DNA, the CDR3 is TGTGCCACCAGCAGCTCAGTCGGGGTCGTTGAGACCCAGTACTTC. It encodes CATSSSVGVVETQYF.

Only one count was recorded for this clone. In DNA form, the CDR3 reads TGCGCCAGCAGCCCCTGGGCCACCGGCCCGAGCTCCTACGAGCAGTACTTC. This translates into CASSPWATGPSSYEQYF. The rearrangement links TRBV4-1 to TRBJ2-7; D is uncertain. The CDR3 consists of 17 residues. Deletions cut 4 bases from V and 0 bases from J, with 19 bases between. CDR1 MGHRA and CDR2 YSYEKL come from the germline V gene.

The chain recombines TRBV5-1 with TRBJ2-5; perhaps TRBD1 as D (6 bases). Germline loops: CDR1 SGHRS, CDR2 YFSETQ. V was cut by 9 bases and J by 11 bases, with 17 bases left in between. CDR3 length: 11 residues. The CDR3 loop reads CATGLTGPQYF. The CDR3 bases are TGCGCCACCGGACTCACAGGGCCGCAGTACTTC. Using reference TRBV5-1 and TRBJ2-5 for the parts outside the CDR3, the full variable domain is KAGVTQTPRYLIKTRGQQVTLSCSPISGHRSVSWYQQTPGQGLQFLFEYFSETQRNKGNFPGRFSGRQFSNSRSEMNVSTLELGDSALYLCATGLTGPQYFGPGTRLLVL.

The chain employs TRBV5-6 and TRBJ2-4; 11 positions agree with TRBD2. The V segment lost 1 base and the J segment 3 bases; nucleotides outside the gene matches: 9. Germline V CDR1 and CDR2: SGHDT, YYEEEE. CDR3 length: 18 residues. The DNA for the CDR3 is TGTGCCAGCAGCTTGCTTCAAACTAGCGGGAGTAGCAAAAACATTCAGTACTTC. Encoded protein: CASSLLQTSGSSKNIQYF.

The rearrangement links TRBV2 to TRBJ2-3; D is unresolved. The CDR3 extends over 14 amino acids. V was shortened by 4 bases and J by 2 bases, with 10 bases between the two germline ends. Germline V CDR1 and CDR2: SNHLY, FYNNEI. CDR3 amino acids: CASSVGISTDTQYF. The CDR3 bases are TGTGCCAGCAGTGTAGGGATTTCCACAGATACGCAGTATTTT.

The V gene is TRBV19, the J gene TRBJ1-5; possible D gene TRBD1, 5 bases. The ends were cut back, 4 bases at V and 6 bases at J, with 13 bases in the middle. The V gene's germline CDR1 is LNHDA and CDR2 SQIVND (reference sequence). This CDR3 contains 14 residues. The CDR3 protein is CASSRGGLGQPQHF. DNA for the CDR3: TGTGCCAGTAGTAGGGGGGGGTTAGGTCAGCCCCAGCATTTT.

The chain employs TRBV7-9 and TRBJ2-7; perhaps D is TRBD1 or TRBD2 (6 bases each). Germline values: CDR1 SEHNR, CDR2 FQNEAQ (reference sequence). V gave up 5 bases and J gave up 7 bases, with 15 bases separating them. The CDR3 length is 13 residues. This chain's CDR3 is CASSLGAGREQYF. The CDR3 nucleotides are TGTGCCAGCAGCCTGGGGGCGGGACGGGAGCAGTACTTC.

The chain recombines TRBV29-1 with TRBJ2-3; no clear D. There are 13 residues in the CDR3. Germline V CDR1 and CDR2: SQVTM, ANQGSEA. V was trimmed by 3 bases and J by 1 base, leaving 8 bases between them. CDR3 bases: TGCAGCGTTGAGGGTTTCGGCACAGATACGCAGTATTTT. Translating it yields CSVEGFGTDTQYF.

The gene calls are TRBV4-1 and TRBJ1-1, with TRBD1 identical over 7 bases. CDR3 length: 13 residues. V lost 5 bases, J lost 4 bases, and 4 bases stayed unmatched. CDR1 is MGHRA, CDR2 YSYEKL, per germline. The CDR3 protein is CASSRTGGTEAFF. As DNA, the CDR3 is TGCGCCAGCAGCAGGACAGGTGGCACTGAAGCTTTCTTT.

The rearrangement joins TRBV4-1 to TRBJ1-4; D remains ambiguous. CDR3 length equals 13 residues. With 1 base removed from V and 3 bases from J, the gap between germline ends came to 3 bases. CDR1 MGHRA and CDR2 YSYEKL come from the germline V gene. CDR3 nucleotides: TGCGCCAGCAGCCAAGTAGCTAATGAAAAACTGTTTTTT. Residues: CASSQVANEKLFF.

The genes are TRBV6-1 and TRBJ2-7, with 8 nucleotides matching TRBD1. The CDR3 sequence is 13 residues long. J was trimmed by 7 bases and V by 7 bases; bases with no gene match: 9. The germline CDR1 and CDR2 sequences are MNHNS and SASEGT. CDR3 DNA sequence: TGTGCCAGCACTCGACAGGGGCCCACGGAGCAGTACTTC. Protein product: CASTRQGPTEQYF.

The genes are TRBV6-5 and TRBJ2-7; D gene unclear. Germline V CDR1 and CDR2: MNHEY, SVGAGI. V gave up 8 bases and J gave up 4 bases, with 15 bases separating them. This CDR3 comprises 13 residues. The DNA of the CDR3 is TGTGCCAGCCGTCCGCCGGGTTCATACGAGCAGTACTTC. It codes for CASRPPGSYEQYF.

The chain couples TRBV27 to TRBJ2-5; 12 bases are shared with TRBD1. Germline V lookup: CDR1 MNHEY, CDR2 SMNVEV (reference sequence). The CDR3 runs 15 residues. V shed 6 bases and J 11 bases; nucleotides not matched to a gene: 13. The CDR3 nucleotides are TGTGCCAGCAGCCCCACGGGACAGGGGGCCGGTGGGCAGTACTTC. Translation gives CASSPTGQGAGGQYF.

The chain employs TRBV5-1 and TRBJ2-1; perhaps TRBD1 as D (6 bases). CDR1 SGHRS and CDR2 YFSETQ come from the germline V gene. Deletions cut 0 bases from V and 5 bases from J, with 9 bases between. CDR3 length equals 14 residues. CDR3 in amino acids: CASSLVGGDNEQFF. The CDR3 coding sequence is TGCGCCAGCAGCTTGGTAGGGGGAGACAATGAGCAGTTCTTC.